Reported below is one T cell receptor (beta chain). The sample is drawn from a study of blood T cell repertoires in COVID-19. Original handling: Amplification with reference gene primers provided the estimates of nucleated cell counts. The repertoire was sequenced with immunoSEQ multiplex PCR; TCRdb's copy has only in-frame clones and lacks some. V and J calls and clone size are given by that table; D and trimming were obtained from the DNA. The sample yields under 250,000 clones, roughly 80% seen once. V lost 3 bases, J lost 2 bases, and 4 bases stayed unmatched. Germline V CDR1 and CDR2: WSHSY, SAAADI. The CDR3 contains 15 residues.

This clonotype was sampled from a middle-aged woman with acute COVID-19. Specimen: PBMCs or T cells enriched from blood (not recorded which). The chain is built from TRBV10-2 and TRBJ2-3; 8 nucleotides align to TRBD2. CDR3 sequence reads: CASSDVGRATDTQYF. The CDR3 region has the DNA TGCGCCAGCAGTGATGTCGGGAGGGCCACAGATACGCAGTATTTT.